Listed below are T cell receptor beta chains from one sample, sequenced in a study of vaccination and CD4 T cells after COVID-19. The antigens of these receptors remain unknown. Each CDR3 protein gets one entry after TCRdb re-called the PCR reads with MiXCR. The sample holds several thousand distinct CDR3 sequences; around 20% are singletons and the top ten take approximately 24%. The sample consisted of CD4+ T cells from blood, cultured in vitro. These receptors all stem from a human donor who had recovered from COVID-19. Both conserved end residues are trimmed from each CDR3. The D gene is left open where the match is weak. Part of the rows lack a size; the others show once, few, many or a class for expanded clones.

J | size | length | V | D | CDR3
TRBJ1-1 | NA | 11 | TRBV12-3/TRBV12-4 | NA | ASSFGGRAEAF
TRBJ1-2 | medium-sized | 15 | TRBV19 | TRBD1 | ASSPKGTGALNYGYT
TRBJ2-7 | NA | 15 | TRBV7-8 | NA | ASSLAGGASVIYEQY
TRBJ1-2 | NA | 14 | TRBV7-9 | NA | ASSLGSAGINYGYT
TRBJ1-3 | medium-sized | 12 | TRBV19 | TRBD1 | ASTDRASGNTIY
TRBJ1-2 | NA | 13 | TRBV12-3/TRBV12-4 | NA | ASRPPGTGLYGYT
TRBJ2-7 | NA | 15 | TRBV29-1 | TRBD2 | SVYGLAGGMEVYEQY
TRBJ1-2 | NA | 12 | TRBV28 | NA | ASRKGAAIYGYT
TRBJ2-7 | NA | 12 | TRBV5-4 | NA | ASSLDLLTYEQY
TRBJ2-5 | NA | 15 | TRBV7-2 | TRBD2 | ASSSVTGSGGRETQY
TRBJ2-5 | NA | 12 | TRBV6-1 | NA | ASSDRLPTSTQY
TRBJ1-6 | NA | 11 | TRBV6-4 | NA | ANSLGVASPLH
TRBJ1-4 | few | 13 | TRBV21-1 | NA | ASSKAAPTNEKLF
TRBJ2-2 | NA | 14 | TRBV4-2 | TRBD2 | ASSPLPAGGPGELF
TRBJ1-1 | NA | 10 | TRBV27 | NA | ASSKINSVAF
TRBJ1-1 | NA | 10 | TRBV30 | NA | AWSQGWTEAF
TRBJ1-5 | NA | 12 | TRBV10-2 | NA | ASSETGGGQPQH